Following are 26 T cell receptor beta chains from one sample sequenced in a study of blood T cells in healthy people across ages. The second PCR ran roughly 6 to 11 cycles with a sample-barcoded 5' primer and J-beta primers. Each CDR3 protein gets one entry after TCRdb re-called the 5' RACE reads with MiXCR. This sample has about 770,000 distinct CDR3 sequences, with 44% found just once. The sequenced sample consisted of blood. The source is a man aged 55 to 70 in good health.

The CDR3 here is CASSIGTPLSYEQYF. DNA of the CDR3: TGTGCCAGCAGCATCGGGACACCATTATCCTACGAGCAGTACTTC. The chain employs TRBV7-2 and TRBJ2-7; D might be TRBD1 (6 bases). The germline V gene has CDR1 SGHTA and CDR2 FQGNSA. The CDR3 loop spans 15 amino acids. Trimming removed 5 bases at V and 1 base at J, with 15 bases between.

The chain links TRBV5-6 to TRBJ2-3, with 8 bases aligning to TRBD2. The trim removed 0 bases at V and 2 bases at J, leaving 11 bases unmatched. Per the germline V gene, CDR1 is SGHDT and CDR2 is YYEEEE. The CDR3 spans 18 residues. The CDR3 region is CASSLAHFSGKITDTQYF. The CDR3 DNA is TGTGCCAGCAGCTTGGCCCACTTTAGCGGGAAAATCACAGATACGCAGTATTTT. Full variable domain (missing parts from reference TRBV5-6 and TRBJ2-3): DAGVTQSPTHLIKTRGQQVTLRCSPKSGHDTVSWYQQALGQGPQFIFQYYEEEERQRGNFPDRFSGHQFPNYSSELNVNALLLGDSALYLCASSLAHFSGKITDTQYFGPGTRLTVL.

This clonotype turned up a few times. DNA of the CDR3: TGCGCCAGCAGCCAAGACCGACTAGCGACGAACACCGGGGAGCTGTTTTTT. It specifies CASSQDRLATNTGELFF. The chain joins TRBV4-1 to TRBJ2-2, with TRBD2 identical over 8 bases. The J segment lost 0 bases and the V segment lost 0 bases, leaving 3 bases of the junction unmatched. Germline values: CDR1 MGHRA, CDR2 YSYEKL. This CDR3 contains 17 residues.

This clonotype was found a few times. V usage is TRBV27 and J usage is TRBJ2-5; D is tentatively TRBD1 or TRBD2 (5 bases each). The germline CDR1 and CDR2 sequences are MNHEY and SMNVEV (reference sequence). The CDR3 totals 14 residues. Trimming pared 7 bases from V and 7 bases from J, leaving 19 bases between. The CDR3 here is CASTPGSGGGTQYF. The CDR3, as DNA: TGTGCCAGCACCCCTGGGTCGGGTGGGGGGACCCAGTACTTC.

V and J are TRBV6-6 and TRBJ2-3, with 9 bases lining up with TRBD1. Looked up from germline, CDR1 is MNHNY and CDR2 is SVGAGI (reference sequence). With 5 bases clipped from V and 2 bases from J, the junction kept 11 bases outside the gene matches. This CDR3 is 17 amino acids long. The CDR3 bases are TGTGCCAGCAGTCTAACCGGGACAGGGTCGGTCACAGATACGCAGTATTTT. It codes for CASSLTGTGSVTDTQYF.

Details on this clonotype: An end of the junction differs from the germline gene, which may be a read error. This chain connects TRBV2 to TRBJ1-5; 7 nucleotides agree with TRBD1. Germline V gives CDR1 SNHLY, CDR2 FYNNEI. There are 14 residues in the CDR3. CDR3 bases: TGTGCCAGCAGTACCGACAGGGAACGTCAGCCCCTGCATTTT. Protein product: CASSTDRERQPLHF.

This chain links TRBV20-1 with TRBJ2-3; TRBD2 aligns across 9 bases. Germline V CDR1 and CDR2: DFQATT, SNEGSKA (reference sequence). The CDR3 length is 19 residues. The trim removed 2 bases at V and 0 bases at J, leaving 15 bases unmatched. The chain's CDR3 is CSARSLGAGGVRSTDTQYF. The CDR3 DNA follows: TGCAGTGCTAGATCTCTTGGAGCGGGGGGTGTGAGAAGCACAGATACGCAGTATTTT.

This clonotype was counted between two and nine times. CDR3 nucleotides: TGTGCCAGCAGTTATGACACCCCGGGGGCCGGGGAGCTGTTTTTT. Translated, it gives CASSYDTPGAGELFF. V is TRBV6-2 or TRBV6-3 and J is TRBJ2-2, with a weak D call TRBD2 (6 bases). V lost 3 bases and J lost 6, with 14 bases in between. CDR1 and CDR2 from the germline V gene are MNHEY and SVGEGT. CDR3 length: 15 residues.

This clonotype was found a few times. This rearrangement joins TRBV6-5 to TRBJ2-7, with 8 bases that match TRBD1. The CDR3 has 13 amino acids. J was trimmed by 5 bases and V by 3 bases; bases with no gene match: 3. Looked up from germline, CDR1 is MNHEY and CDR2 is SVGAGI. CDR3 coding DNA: TGTGCCAGCAGTTATTCGACAGGGGACGAGCAGTACTTC. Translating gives CASSYSTGDEQYF.

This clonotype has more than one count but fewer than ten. The CDR3 sequence: CASSMGQGVWNSGANVLTF. For the CDR3, the DNA is TGCGCCAGCAGTATGGGACAGGGGGTTTGGAACTCTGGGGCCAACGTCCTGACTTTC. The genes are TRBV5-1 and TRBJ2-6, with 11 bases identical to TRBD1. V lost 5 bases to trimming and J lost 0 bases; unmatched junction nucleotides: 10. Germline assignment: CDR1 SGHRS and CDR2 YFSETQ. The CDR3 sequence is 19 residues long.

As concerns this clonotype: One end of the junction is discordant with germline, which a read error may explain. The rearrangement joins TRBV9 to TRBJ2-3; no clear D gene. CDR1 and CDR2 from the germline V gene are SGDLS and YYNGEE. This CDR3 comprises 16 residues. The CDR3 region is CASGVGYRANVDTQYF. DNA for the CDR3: TGTGCCAGCGGCGTAGGGTATCGGGCAAATGTTGATACGCAGTATTTT.

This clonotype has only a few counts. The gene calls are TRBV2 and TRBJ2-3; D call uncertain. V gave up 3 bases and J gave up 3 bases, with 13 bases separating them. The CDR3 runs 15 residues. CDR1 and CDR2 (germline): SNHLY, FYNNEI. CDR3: CASSDPGLATDTQYF. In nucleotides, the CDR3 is TGTGCCAGCAGTGACCCGGGTTTAGCAACAGATACGCAGTATTTT.

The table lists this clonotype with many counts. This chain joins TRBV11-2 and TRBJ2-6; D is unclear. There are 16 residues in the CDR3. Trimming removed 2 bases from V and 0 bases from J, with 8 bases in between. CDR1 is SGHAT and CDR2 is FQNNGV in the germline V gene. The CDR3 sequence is CASSLFVNSGANVLTF. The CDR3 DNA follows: TGTGCCAGCAGCTTATTTGTGAACTCTGGGGCCAACGTCCTGACTTTC.

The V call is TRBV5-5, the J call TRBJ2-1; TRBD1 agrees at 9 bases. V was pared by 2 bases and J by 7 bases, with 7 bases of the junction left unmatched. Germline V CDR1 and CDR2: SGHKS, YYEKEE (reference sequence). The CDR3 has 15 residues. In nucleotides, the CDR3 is TGTGCCAGCAGCTTACCGGGACAGGGCCTAAATGAGCAGTTCTTC. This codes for CASSLPGQGLNEQFF.

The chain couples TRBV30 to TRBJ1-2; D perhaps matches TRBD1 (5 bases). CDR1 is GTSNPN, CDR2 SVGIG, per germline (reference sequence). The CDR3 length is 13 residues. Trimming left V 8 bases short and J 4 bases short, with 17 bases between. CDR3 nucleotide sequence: TGTGCCCAACGGGCAGGGTCGAGCTATGGCTACACCTTC. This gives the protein CAQRAGSSYGYTF.

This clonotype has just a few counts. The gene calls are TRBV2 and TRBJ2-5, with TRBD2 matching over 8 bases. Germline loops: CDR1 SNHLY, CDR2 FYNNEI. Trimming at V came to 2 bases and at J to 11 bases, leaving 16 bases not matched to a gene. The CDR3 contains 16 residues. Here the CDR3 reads CASSEYGGGPLEEQYF. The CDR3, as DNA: TGTGCCAGCAGTGAATATGGCGGGGGGCCCCTCGAAGAGCAGTACTTC.

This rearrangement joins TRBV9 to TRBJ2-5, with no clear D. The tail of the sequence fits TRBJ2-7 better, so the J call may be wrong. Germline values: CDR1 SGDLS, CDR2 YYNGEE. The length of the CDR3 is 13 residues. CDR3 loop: CASSVTSAHEQYF. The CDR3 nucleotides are TGTGCCAGCAGCGTAACCTCCGCCCACGAGCAGTACTTC.

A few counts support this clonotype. CDR3 DNA sequence: TGTGCCAGCAGCCCTTGGGGTAGCGGGGTCTACGAGCAGTACTTC. It is translated as CASSPWGSGVYEQYF. The chain carries TRBV3-1 and TRBJ2-5; 8 nucleotides agree with TRBD2. The tail of the sequence fits TRBJ2-7 better, so the J call may be wrong. From germline, CDR1 is LGHDT and CDR2 YNNKEL (reference sequence). There are 15 residues in the CDR3.

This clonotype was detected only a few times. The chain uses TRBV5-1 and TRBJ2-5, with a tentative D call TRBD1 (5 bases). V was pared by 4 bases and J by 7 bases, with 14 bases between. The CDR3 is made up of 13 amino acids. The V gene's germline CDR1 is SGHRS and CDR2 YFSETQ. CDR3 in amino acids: CASSRPGSWTQYF. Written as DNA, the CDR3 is TGCGCCAGCAGCCGACCAGGGTCATGGACCCAGTACTTC.

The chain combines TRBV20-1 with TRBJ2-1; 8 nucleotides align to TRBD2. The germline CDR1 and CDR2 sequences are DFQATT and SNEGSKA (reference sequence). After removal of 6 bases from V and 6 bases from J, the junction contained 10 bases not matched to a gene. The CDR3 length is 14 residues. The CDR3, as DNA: TGCAGTGCGTCAACTAGCGGTTTGGGCAATGAGCAGTTCTTC. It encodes CSASTSGLGNEQFF.

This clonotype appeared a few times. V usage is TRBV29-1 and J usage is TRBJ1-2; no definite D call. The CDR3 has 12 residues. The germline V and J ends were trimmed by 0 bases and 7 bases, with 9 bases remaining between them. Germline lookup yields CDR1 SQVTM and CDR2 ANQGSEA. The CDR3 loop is CSVEEPAGGYTF. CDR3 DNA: TGCAGCGTTGAAGAGCCCGCGGGTGGCTACACCTTC.

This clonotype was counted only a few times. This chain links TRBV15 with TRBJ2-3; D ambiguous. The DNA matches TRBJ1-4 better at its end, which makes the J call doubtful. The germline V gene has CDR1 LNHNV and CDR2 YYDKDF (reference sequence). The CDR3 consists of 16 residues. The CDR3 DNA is TGTGCCACCAGCAGAGTGTCGGGTGCCCTTAATGAAAAACTGTTTTTT. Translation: CATSRVSGALNEKLFF.

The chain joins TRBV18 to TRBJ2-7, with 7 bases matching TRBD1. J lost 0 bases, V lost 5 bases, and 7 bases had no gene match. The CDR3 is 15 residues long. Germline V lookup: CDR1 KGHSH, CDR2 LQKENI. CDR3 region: CASSVGTALSYEQYF. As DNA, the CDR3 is TGTGCCAGCTCAGTAGGGACAGCTCTCTCCTACGAGCAGTACTTC. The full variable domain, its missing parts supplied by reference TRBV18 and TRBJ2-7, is NAGVMQNPRHLVRRRGQEARLRCSPMKGHSHVYWYRQLPEEGLKFMVYLQKENIIDESGMPKERFSAEFPKEGPSILRIQQVVRGDSAAYFCASSVGTALSYEQYFGPGTRLTVT.

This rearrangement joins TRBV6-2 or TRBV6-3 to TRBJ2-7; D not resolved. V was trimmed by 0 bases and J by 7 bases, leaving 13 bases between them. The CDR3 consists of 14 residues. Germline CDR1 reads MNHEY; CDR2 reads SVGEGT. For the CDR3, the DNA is TGTGCCAGCAGTTACTCCCTGACCCTTCGGGAGCAGTACTTC. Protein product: CASSYSLTLREQYF.

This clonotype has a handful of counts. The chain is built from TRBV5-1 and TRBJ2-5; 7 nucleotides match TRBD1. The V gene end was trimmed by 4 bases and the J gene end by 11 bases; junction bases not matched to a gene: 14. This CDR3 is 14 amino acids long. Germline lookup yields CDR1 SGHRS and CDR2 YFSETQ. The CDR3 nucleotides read TGCGCCAGCAGCCGGGGACAGAATTACAATGAGCAGTACTTC. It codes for CASSRGQNYNEQYF.

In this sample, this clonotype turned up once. For the CDR3, the DNA is TGCGCCAGCAGCTTAAGCGGGGGGGCGGACAATGAGCAGTTCTTC. It specifies CASSLSGGADNEQFF. This rearrangement joins TRBV5-1 to TRBJ2-1; 10 bases map to TRBD2. This CDR3 is 15 amino acids long. J gave up 5 bases and V 2 bases, and 4 bases lay outside the gene matches. Germline V gene data show CDR1 as SGHRS and CDR2 as YFSETQ.